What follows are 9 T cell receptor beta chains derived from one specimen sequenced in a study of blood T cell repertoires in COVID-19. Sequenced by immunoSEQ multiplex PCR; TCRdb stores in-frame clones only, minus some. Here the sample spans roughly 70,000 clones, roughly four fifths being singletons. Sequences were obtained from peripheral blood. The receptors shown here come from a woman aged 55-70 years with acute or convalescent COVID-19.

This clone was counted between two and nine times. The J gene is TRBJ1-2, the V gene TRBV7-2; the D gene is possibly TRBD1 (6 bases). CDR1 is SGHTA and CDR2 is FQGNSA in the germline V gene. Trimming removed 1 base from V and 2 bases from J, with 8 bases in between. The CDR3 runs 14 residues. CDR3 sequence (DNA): TGTGCCAGCAGCTTAGTGCAGGGGAACTATGGCTACACCTTC. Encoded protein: CASSLVQGNYGYTF.

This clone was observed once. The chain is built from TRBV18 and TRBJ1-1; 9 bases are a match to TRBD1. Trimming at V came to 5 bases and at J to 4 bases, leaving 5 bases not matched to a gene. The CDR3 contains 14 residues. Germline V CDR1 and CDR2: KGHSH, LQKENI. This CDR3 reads CASSSTGGSTEAFF. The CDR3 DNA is TGTGCCAGCTCATCGACAGGGGGATCCACTGAAGCTTTCTTT.

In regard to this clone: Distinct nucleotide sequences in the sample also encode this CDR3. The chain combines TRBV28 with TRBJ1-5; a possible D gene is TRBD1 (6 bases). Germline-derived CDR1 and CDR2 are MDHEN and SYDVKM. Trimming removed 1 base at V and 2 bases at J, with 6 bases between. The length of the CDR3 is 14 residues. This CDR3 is CASSLSGGNQPQHF. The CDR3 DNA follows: TGTGCCAGCAGTTTATCAGGGGGCAATCAGCCCCAGCATTTT.

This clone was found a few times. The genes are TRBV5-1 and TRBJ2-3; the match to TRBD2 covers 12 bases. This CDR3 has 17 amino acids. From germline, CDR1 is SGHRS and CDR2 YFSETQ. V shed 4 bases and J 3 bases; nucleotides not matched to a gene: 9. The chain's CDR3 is CASSPDPSGGGTDTQYF. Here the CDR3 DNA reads TGCGCCAGCAGCCCGGATCCTAGCGGGGGGGGGACAGATACGCAGTATTTT. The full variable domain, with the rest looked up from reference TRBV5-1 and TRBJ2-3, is KAGVTQTPRYLIKTRGQQVTLSCSPISGHRSVSWYQQTPGQGLQFLFEYFSETQRNKGNFPGRFSGRQFSNSRSEMNVSTLELGDSALYLCASSPDPSGGGTDTQYFGPGTRLTVL.

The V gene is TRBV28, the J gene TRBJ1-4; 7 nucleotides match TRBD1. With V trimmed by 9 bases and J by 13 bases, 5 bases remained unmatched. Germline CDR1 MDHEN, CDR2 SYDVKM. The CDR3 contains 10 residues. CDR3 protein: CASGQGGLFF. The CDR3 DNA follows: TGTGCCAGTGGGCAGGGGGGACTGTTTTTT.

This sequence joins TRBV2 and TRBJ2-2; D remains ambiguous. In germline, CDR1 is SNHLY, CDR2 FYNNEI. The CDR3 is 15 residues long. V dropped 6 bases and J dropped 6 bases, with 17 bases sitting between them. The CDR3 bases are TGTGCCAGCAGCGGTCTCCCCCTTCGCGCCGGGGAGCTGTTTTTT. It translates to CASSGLPLRAGELFF.

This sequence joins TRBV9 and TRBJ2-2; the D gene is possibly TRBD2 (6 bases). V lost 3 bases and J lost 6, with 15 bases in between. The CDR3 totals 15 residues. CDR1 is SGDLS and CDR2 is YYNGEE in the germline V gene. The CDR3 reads CASSAGTLRSGELFF. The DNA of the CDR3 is TGTGCCAGCAGCGCAGGGACTTTACGGTCCGGGGAGCTGTTTTTT.

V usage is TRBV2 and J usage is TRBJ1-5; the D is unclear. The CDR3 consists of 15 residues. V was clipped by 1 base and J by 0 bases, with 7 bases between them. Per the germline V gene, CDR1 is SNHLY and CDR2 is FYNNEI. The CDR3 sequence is CASSEEHFSNQPQHF. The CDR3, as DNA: TGTGCCAGCAGTGAAGAGCACTTTAGCAATCAGCCCCAGCATTTT.

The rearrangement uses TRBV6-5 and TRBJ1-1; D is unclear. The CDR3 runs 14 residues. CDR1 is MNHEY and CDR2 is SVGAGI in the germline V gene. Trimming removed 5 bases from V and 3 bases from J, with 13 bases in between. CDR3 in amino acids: CASSRDTLHTEAFF. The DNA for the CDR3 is TGTGCCAGCAGTAGAGACACCCTACACACTGAAGCTTTCTTT.